Listed below are T cell receptor beta chains from one sample, sequenced in a study of T cell changes during pregnancy in multiple sclerosis. Profiling relied on immunoSEQ multiplex PCR, and the TCRdb table lists in-frame clones only, not all of them. The data hold tens of thousands of clones, with roughly 92% observed a single time. The sequencing here drew on CD4+ T cells from peripheral blood mononuclear cells, taken before pregnancy. The source is a female donor with multiple sclerosis, enrolled in a pregnancy study. Both conserved end residues are part of each CDR3.

v_gene	j_gene	CDR3aa
TRBV4-3	TRBJ2-2	CASSQDWGLVTGELFF
TRBV18	TRBJ2-7	CASSPLQVYEQYF
TRBV6-1	TRBJ1-2	CASTGGRDYGYTF
TRBV5-6	TRBJ2-1	CASSLTSSSYNEQFF
TRBV6-6	TRBJ1-4	CASSRSGTGDEKLFF
TRBV6-1	TRBJ2-7	CASSYDRAYEQYF
TRBV7-2	TRBJ1-2	CASSFLQADGYTF
TRBV28	TRBJ2-5	CASRGIQGTQETQYF
TRBV5-1	TRBJ2-1	CASSSVTTVRQFF
TRBV6-1	TRBJ1-1	CASSQIVPNTEAFF
TRBV2	TRBJ2-5	CASSEVFGRETQYF
TRBV5-4	TRBJ2-7	CASSFSGAGREQYF
TRBV18	TRBJ2-7	CASSLTGGGEQYF
TRBV5-1	TRBJ2-5	CASSGGLAQETQYF
TRBV27	TRBJ2-1	CASRASGLPIDQFF
TRBV2	TRBJ1-4	CASSKTSTNEKLFF
TRBV19	TRBJ2-5	CASSPGLPRGGETQYF
TRBV19	TRBJ2-2	CASSWDRANTGELFF
TRBV5-1	TRBJ2-7	CASSWGLGQGFLEQYF
TRBV7-8	TRBJ2-2	CASSLVVPASKQPGELFF
TRBV2	TRBJ2-3	CASSRDRGIPDTQYF
TRBV2	TRBJ1-2	CASRKDRVGYTF
TRBV5-8	TRBJ2-2	CASSLRVGVNTGELFF
TRBV5-1	TRBJ1-4	CASSLDGGREKLFF
TRBV9	TRBJ1-3	CASSVAPETFSGNTIYF
TRBV5-1	TRBJ1-6	CASSKQALGNSPLHF
TRBV4-1	TRBJ2-3	CASSQAGQGTDTQYF
TRBV10-3	TRBJ2-7	CAIGGGVSEQYF
TRBV14	TRBJ2-7	CASSQETGYEQYF
TRBV10-3	TRBJ2-1	CAIRASGLYNEQFF
TRBV28	TRBJ1-1	CASSSGRTEAFF
TRBV30	TRBJ2-3	CAWRLTGGTDTQYF
TRBV9	TRBJ2-3	CASSKENGDYTDTQYF
TRBV15	TRBJ2-5	CATSRGGRGETQYF
TRBV6-5	.	CASRLDRVKGEQYF
TRBV28	TRBJ2-3	CASSPRGQGGPDTQYF
TRBV13	TRBJ2-3	CASSSRTSGSSSTDTQYF
TRBV18	TRBJ2-7	CASSPGTSGSGEQYF
TRBV19	TRBJ2-1	CASSIGLAGGTGDEQFF
TRBV28	TRBJ1-2	CASSGYRGQNYGYTF
TRBV6-1	TRBJ2-3	CASSPTGGGTDTQYF
TRBV10-3	TRBJ1-1	CAISESTHLTNTEAFF
TRBV28	TRBJ2-3	CASSSVEGFTSTDTQYF
TRBV19	TRBJ2-7	CASSIGTSGALGYEQYF
TRBV5-6	TRBJ1-4	CASSLVGAGEKLFF
TRBV18	TRBJ1-2	CASSPRKDSMDYYGYTF
TRBV7-9	TRBJ2-7	CASSQGGAGVYEQYF
TRBV5-1	TRBJ2-3	CASSLVLTASTDTQYF
TRBV5-1	TRBJ1-4	CASSELGGPTTNEKLFF
TRBV14	TRBJ1-4	CASSPRSRRGEKLFF
TRBV6-1	TRBJ2-5	CASSEMAGETQYF